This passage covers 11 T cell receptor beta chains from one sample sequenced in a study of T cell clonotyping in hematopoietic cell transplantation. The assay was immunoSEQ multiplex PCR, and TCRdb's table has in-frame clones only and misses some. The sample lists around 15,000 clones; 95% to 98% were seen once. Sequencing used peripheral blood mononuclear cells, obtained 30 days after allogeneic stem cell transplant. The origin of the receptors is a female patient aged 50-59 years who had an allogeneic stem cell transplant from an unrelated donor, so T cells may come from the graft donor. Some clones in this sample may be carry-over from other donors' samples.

The CDR3 DNA is TGTGCCAGCAGACAGAGGGGGGCATTATACAATGAGCAGTTCTTC. Translation gives CASRQRGALYNEQFF. The chain joins TRBV7-8 to TRBJ2-1, with D possibly being TRBD1 or TRBD2 (6 bases each). V was cut by 6 bases and J by 4 bases, with 16 bases left in between. The germline CDR1 and CDR2 sequences are SGHVS and FQNEAQ. This CDR3 comprises 15 residues.

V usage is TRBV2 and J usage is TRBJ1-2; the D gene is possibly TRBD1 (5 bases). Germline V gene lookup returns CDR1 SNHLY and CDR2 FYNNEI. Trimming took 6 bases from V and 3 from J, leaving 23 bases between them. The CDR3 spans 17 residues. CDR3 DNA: TGTGCCAGCAGAGGGTCACTCCCCAGGGCAGGAGACTATGGCTACACCTTC. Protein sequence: CASRGSLPRAGDYGYTF.

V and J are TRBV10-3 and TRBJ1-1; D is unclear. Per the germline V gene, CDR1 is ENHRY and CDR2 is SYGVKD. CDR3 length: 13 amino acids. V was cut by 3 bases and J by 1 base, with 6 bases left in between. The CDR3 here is CAISDVWNTEAFF. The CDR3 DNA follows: TGTGCCATCAGTGATGTGTGGAACACTGAAGCTTTCTTT.

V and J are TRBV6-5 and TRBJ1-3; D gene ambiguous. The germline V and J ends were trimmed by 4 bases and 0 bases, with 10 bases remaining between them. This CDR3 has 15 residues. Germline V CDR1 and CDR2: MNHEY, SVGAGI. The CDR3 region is CASSSSGVSGNTIYF. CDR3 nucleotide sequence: TGTGCCAGCAGTTCCTCCGGGGTCTCTGGAAACACCATATATTTT.

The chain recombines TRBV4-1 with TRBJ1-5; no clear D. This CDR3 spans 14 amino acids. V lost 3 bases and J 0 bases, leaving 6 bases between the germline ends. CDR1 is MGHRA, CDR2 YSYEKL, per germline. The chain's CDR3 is CASSQAGSNQPQHF. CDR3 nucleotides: TGCGCCAGCAGCCAGGCAGGTAGCAATCAGCCCCAGCATTTT.

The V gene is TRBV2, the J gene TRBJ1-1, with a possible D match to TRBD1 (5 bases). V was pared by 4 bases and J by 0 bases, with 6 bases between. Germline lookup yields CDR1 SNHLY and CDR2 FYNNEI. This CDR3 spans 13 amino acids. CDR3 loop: CASSGGMNTEAFF. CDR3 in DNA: TGTGCCAGCAGTGGGGGCATGAACACTGAAGCTTTCTTT.

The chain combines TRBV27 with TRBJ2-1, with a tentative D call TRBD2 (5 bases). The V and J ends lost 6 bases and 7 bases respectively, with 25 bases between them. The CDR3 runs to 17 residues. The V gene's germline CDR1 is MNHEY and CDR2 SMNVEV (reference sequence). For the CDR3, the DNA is TGTGCCAGCAGACCCCTCGTAGAGATACCCGGCGGGAATGAGCAGTTCTTC. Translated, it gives CASRPLVEIPGGNEQFF.

This chain's CDR3 is CASSVDFATNEKLFF. CDR3 nucleotide sequence: TGCGCCAGCAGCGTGGACTTTGCAACTAATGAAAAACTGTTTTTT. This chain connects TRBV5-1 to TRBJ1-4, with no clear D. This CDR3 has 15 amino acids. The V gene's germline CDR1 is SGHRS and CDR2 YFSETQ. Trimming stripped 4 bases from V and 0 bases from J, with 10 bases between.

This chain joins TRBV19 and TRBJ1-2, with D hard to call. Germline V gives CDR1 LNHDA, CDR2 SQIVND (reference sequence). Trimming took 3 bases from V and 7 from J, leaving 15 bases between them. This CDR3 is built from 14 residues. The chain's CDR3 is CASSIGREFSGYTF. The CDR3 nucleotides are TGTGCCAGTAGTATTGGACGGGAGTTTTCTGGCTACACCTTC.

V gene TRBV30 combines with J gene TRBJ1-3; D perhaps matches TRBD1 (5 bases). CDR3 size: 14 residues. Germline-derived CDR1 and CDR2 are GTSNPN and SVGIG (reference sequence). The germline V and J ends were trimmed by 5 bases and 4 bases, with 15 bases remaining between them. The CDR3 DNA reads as TGTGCCTGGGTCCCTCCAGGGCGAGGAAACACCATATATTTT. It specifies CAWVPPGRGNTIYF.

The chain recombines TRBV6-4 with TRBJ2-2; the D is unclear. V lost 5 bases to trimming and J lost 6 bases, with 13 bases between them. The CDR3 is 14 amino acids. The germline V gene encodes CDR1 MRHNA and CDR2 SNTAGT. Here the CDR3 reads CASSLELASGELFF. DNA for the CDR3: TGTGCCAGCAGTTTAGAACTTGCATCCGGGGAGCTGTTTTTT.